The 27 T cell receptor beta chains given below trace back to one sample, sequenced in a study of tumor-infiltrating lymphocytes in primary liver carcinoma. Starting material of 500 to 600 ng total RNA yielded TCR beta cDNA via a constant-region primer. ARM-PCR, slightly modified, supplied the TCR beta libraries through three nested multiplex PCR rounds. TRBV1-TRBV30 forward primers paired with a C-beta reverse primer drove the first two PCR rounds, approximately 11 cycles each. TCRdb ran MiXCR on the multiplex PCR reads and lists one entry per CDR3 protein. This table has approximately 45,000 distinct CDR3 sequences, 65% to 85% appearing once. RNA and DNA were co-extracted from 20-30 mg of unsorted bulk tissue. The sequenced sample consisted of liver tumor tissue from sampling region 2. As to subset: tumor region T2, inferior pole. These receptors came from a man aged 35-49 years with primary liver carcinoma and hepatitis B virus infection.

As to this clonotype: As the CDR3 is not closed by the conserved phenylalanine or tryptophan, this likely results from a read error. The chain employs TRBV6-1 and TRBJ1-5, with a weak D call TRBD1 (6 bases). The CDR3 has 17 amino acids. Trimming pared 9 bases from V and 2 bases from J, leaving 23 bases between. The V gene's germline CDR1 is MNHNS and CDR2 SASEGT. The CDR3 bases are TGTGCCAGTATACTTCCGGGGGCCGGAGTGGGCAATCAGCCCCAGCATTCT. Amino acid sequence: CASILPGAGVGNQPQHS.

Comments on this clonotype: This sequence may be a read error, since a much larger clone differs from it by one base. The chain couples TRBV7-2 to TRBJ1-1, with TRBD1 matching 10 bases. In germline, CDR1 is SGHTA, CDR2 FQGNSA. The CDR3 is 15 residues long. J was trimmed by 7 bases and V by 1 base; bases with no gene match: 6. The CDR3 protein is CASSLDGTGDYEAFF. CDR3 sequence (DNA): TGTGCCAGCAGCTTAGATGGGACAGGGGACTATGAAGCTTTCTTT.

As regards this clonotype: The junction departs from germline at one end; a sequencing error may be responsible. V usage is TRBV6-5 and J usage is TRBJ1-4, with TRBD1 matching over 7 bases. This CDR3 contains 15 residues. Germline V CDR1 and CDR2: MNHEY, SVGAGI. CDR3 loop: CASTAEGAVNEKLLF. The CDR3 bases are TGTGCCAGCACCGCAGAGGGGGCGGTTAATGAAAAACTGCTTTTT.

A remark on this clonotype: At one end the junction does not follow the germline gene, possibly because of a read error. This chain links TRBV29-1 with TRBJ2-2; 10 bases match TRBD2. The CDR3 has 15 amino acids. Germline V gene sequence: CDR1 SQVTM, CDR2 ANQGSEA. CDR3 sequence (DNA): TGCAACGTTGGGACTAGCGCGGCGAACACCGGGGAACCGTTTTTC. This sequence encodes CNVGTSAANTGEPFF.

This clonotype was detected many times. The genes are TRBV12-3 or TRBV12-4 and TRBJ2-4, with D unclear. The CDR3 extends over 16 amino acids. V shed 1 base and J shed 1 base, with 11 bases lying between them. The CDR3 coding sequence is TGTGCCAGCAGTTTAGACGGTATGGGGGCCAAAAACATTCAGTACTTC. Amino acid sequence: CASSLDGMGAKNIQYF.

As concerns this clonotype: This likely comes from a read error, as the CDR3 has no conserved phenylalanine or tryptophan at its end. The limits of the CDR3 on the DNA are not certain, so only TCRdb's listed CDR3 is given. This chain links TRBV29-1 with TRBJ2-1; the DNA was not compared with TRBD2, the D call given in the table. Germline CDR1 SQVTM, CDR2 ANQGSEA. The CDR3 has 13 residues if both end residues are counted. CDR3 in amino acids: CSAVWAQSGERFI.

This clonotype came up many times. The chain employs TRBV20-1 and TRBJ1-2; 9 nucleotides line up with TRBD1. Trimming cost V 7 bases and J 4 bases; bases outside gene matches: 4. Germline values: CDR1 DFQATT, CDR2 SNEGSKA (reference sequence). This CDR3 is built from 12 residues. CDR3 bases: TGCAGTGGGACAGGGGATGGCTATGGCTACACCTTC. Protein sequence: CSGTGDGYGYTF.

The chain employs TRBV11-2 and TRBJ2-7, with D hard to call. The V gene's germline CDR1 is SGHAT and CDR2 FQNNGV. The length of the CDR3 is 13 residues. CDR3 in amino acids: CLRSLDLGFEQYF. The DNA of the CDR3 is TGTCTCAGGAGCTTAGATCTTGGGTTCGAGCAGTACTTC. Looking up the rest from reference TRBV11-2 and TRBJ2-7 gives the full variable domain: EAGVAQSPRYKIIEKRQSVAFWCNPISGHATLYWYQQILGQGPKLLIQFQNNGVVDDSQLPKDRFSAERLKGVDSTLKIQPAKLEDSAVYLCLRSLDLGFEQYFGPGTRLTVT.

As concerns this clonotype: One end of the junction is discordant with germline, which a read error may explain. The chain carries TRBV12-3 or TRBV12-4 and TRBJ2-7, with a tentative D call TRBD2 (6 bases). This CDR3 has 16 residues. The CDR3 nucleotides are TGTGCTAGCAGTCCGCGCCCGAGTAGCGGCTCCTACGAGCAGTACTTC. It specifies CASSPRPSSGSYEQYF.

The CDR3 here is CSASRTWEDQYF. The CDR3 bases are TGCAGCGCCTCAAGGACATGGGAGGACCAGTACTTC. The chain links TRBV29-1 to TRBJ2-7; tentative D call: TRBD2 (6 bases). The CDR3 has 12 amino acids. Trimming removed 7 bases at V and 10 bases at J, with 20 bases between. CDR1 and CDR2 (germline): SQVTM, ANQGSEA.

Of note for this clonotype: At one end the junction does not follow the germline gene, possibly because of a read error. The chain couples TRBV12-3 or TRBV12-4 to TRBJ2-2; 7 bases line up with TRBD1. This CDR3 has 15 amino acids. CDR3 DNA sequence: TGTGCCAGCAGTTCACAAGACAGGGCCCCCGGGGAGCTGGTTTTT. Protein product: CASSSQDRAPGELVF.

Relative to its sample, this clonotype is medium-sized. The chain couples TRBV29-1 to TRBJ2-5; 8 positions agree with TRBD1. Germline CDR1 SQVTM, CDR2 ANQGSEA. Trimming took 7 bases from V and 4 from J; bases not matched to a gene: 8. The CDR3 has 13 amino acids. CDR3 loop: CSAPRGQGETQYF. For the CDR3, the DNA is TGCAGCGCCCCACGAGGACAGGGAGAGACCCAGTACTTC.

As for this clonotype: Its ends do not fully match the called genes, so a read error is possible. This chain uses TRBV11-2 with TRBJ2-5, with D tentatively TRBD1 (5 bases). The germline V gene encodes CDR1 SGHAT and CDR2 FQNNGV. The length of the CDR3 is 13 residues. The CDR3 DNA reads TGTACCAGCAGACCTAGGGGCGTAGAGGCCCAGTACTTC. Translating it yields CTSRPRGVEAQYF.

Concerning this clonotype: Since no conserved phenylalanine or tryptophan closes the CDR3, a read error is the likely cause. J is TRBJ2-3 and V is TRBV29-1; weak D call: TRBD1 (5 bases). The germline CDR1 and CDR2 sequences are SQVTM and ANQGSEA. This CDR3 comprises 16 residues. The CDR3 coding sequence is TGCAGCGTCGCTGGAATGGACGGACGTAGCACAGGTACGCAGTATATT. Translation: CSVAGMDGRSTGTQYI.

This clonotype has at least ten counts. A single base separates this from a much larger clone, so it may be a read error. Given the absence of the conserved phenylalanine or tryptophan at the CDR3 end, a read error is likely. This rearrangement joins TRBV11-2 to TRBJ2-3; D perhaps matches TRBD2 (5 bases). Trimming cost V 3 bases and J 3 bases, with 13 bases left between them. CDR3 length: 15 residues. Germline CDR1 reads SGHAT; CDR2 reads FQNNGV. DNA for the CDR3: TGTGCCAGCAGCTTTCGGACTCACTATACAGATACGCAGTATCTT. Residues: CASSFRTHYTDTQYL.

A note on this clonotype: The germline gene is not matched at one end of the junction; a read error may be the cause. The chain links TRBV4-1 to TRBJ1-3; D is unresolved. CDR3 length: 17 residues. Germline V gene data show CDR1 as MGHRA and CDR2 as YSYEKL. This CDR3 is CVSSQLRTAGSGNTIYF. In DNA form, the CDR3 reads TGTGTCAGCAGCCAACTAAGGACGGCAGGTTCTGGAAACACCATATATTTT.

This clonotype was counted many times. The chain links TRBV5-6 to TRBJ2-1, with D maybe TRBD2 (6 bases). The CDR3 length is 16 residues. The germline V and J ends were trimmed by 0 bases and 2 bases, with 12 bases remaining between them. Per the germline V gene, CDR1 is SGHDT and CDR2 is YYEEEE. The CDR3 nucleotides read TGTGCCAGCAGCTTGGTGCCGGGAGTCCCCTACAATGAGCAGTTCTTC. It encodes CASSLVPGVPYNEQFF.

To note about this clonotype: An end of the junction does not agree with germline; a read error may underlie this. The chain employs TRBV29-1 and TRBJ2-1, with 9 bases lining up with TRBD2. Germline V CDR1 and CDR2: SQVTM, ANQGSEA. The length of the CDR3 is 15 residues. DNA for the CDR3: TGCAGCGTTGGACAAGCGGGAGGATTCTACAATGAACAGTTCTTC. This translates into CSVGQAGGFYNEQFF.

This clonotype was seen ten or more times. The rearrangement uses TRBV19 and TRBJ2-7; D call uncertain. The germline CDR1 and CDR2 sequences are LNHDA and SQIVND (reference sequence). Trimming pared 3 bases from V and 0 bases from J, leaving 9 bases between. The CDR3 consists of 14 residues. The CDR3 nucleotides read TGTGCCAGTAGTATGTCGGCGAGCTCCTACGAGCAGTACTTC. Translating gives CASSMSASSYEQYF.

On this clonotype itself: The junction differs from germline at one of its ends, possibly a read error. The chain links TRBV12-3 or TRBV12-4 to TRBJ2-2, with 7 positions matching TRBD2. The CDR3 length is 13 residues. CDR3 nucleotide sequence: TGTGCCAGCAATTTGCTAGCGGCCGGGGAGCGGTTTTTT. This translates into CASNLLAAGERFF.

As concerns this clonotype: As the CDR3 is not closed by the conserved phenylalanine or tryptophan, this likely results from a read error. The chain has TRBV20-1 and TRBJ2-5; 9 bases agree with TRBD1. Germline V gene data show CDR1 as DFQATT and CDR2 as SNEGSKA (reference sequence). The CDR3 covers 16 residues. This chain's CDR3 is CSASRDRANLQENQYY. The CDR3 coding sequence is TGCAGTGCTAGCCGGGACAGGGCTAACCTCCAAGAGAACCAGTACTAC.

As regards this clonotype: An end of the junction does not agree with germline; a read error may underlie this. The gene calls are TRBV6-1 and TRBJ1-5; 9 bases are a match to TRBD1. The germline V gene has CDR1 MNHNS and CDR2 SASEGT. This CDR3 comprises 14 residues. CDR3 in DNA: TGTACCAGCAGGTCCCGGGACAGGGATCAGCCCCAGCATTTT. This encodes CTSRSRDRDQPQHF.

Note on this clonotype: An end of the junction does not agree with germline; a read error may underlie this. The chain employs TRBV30 and TRBJ2-1; unclear D gene. Germline CDR1 is GTSNPN and CDR2 is SVGIG (reference sequence). This CDR3 has 13 residues. Written as DNA, the CDR3 is TGTACCTGGACGTCGGGTGGGAAGTATGAGCAGTTCTTC. It encodes CTWTSGGKYEQFF.

This clonotype appeared once. An end of the junction does not agree with germline; a read error may underlie this. This rearrangement joins TRBV29-1 to TRBJ1-2, with D tentatively TRBD1 (6 bases). The CDR3 totals 14 residues. Germline CDR1 and CDR2: SQVTM and ANQGSEA. As DNA, the CDR3 is TGCAGCGCCCACGGCATAGGGGGAGAGTATGGCTACTTCTTC. Translation gives CSAHGIGGEYGYFF. The entire variable domain, with the rest obtained from reference TRBV29-1 and TRBJ1-2, is as follows: SAVISQKPSRDICQRGTSLTIQCQVDSQVTMMFWYRQQPGQSLTLIATANQGSEATYESGFVIDKFPISRPNLTFSTLTVSNMSPEDSSIYLCSAHGIGGEYGYFFGSGTRLTVV.

Comment on this clonotype: A much more abundant neighbour one base away suggests this may be a read error. The chain links TRBV7-9 to TRBJ2-7; no reliable D call. This CDR3 region has 14 residues. In germline, CDR1 is SEHNR, CDR2 FQNEAQ (reference sequence). V lost 4 bases and J lost 0, with 10 bases in between. The CDR3 protein is CASSSRAVSYEQYF. CDR3 in DNA: TGTGCCAGCAGCTCTAGGGCCGTCTCCTACGAGCAGTACTTC.

CDR3 region: CARREAGETQYF. The CDR3 DNA reads TGTGCCAGACGAGAGGCTGGGGAGACCCAGTACTTC. The rearrangement links TRBV19 to TRBJ2-5; no clear D gene. This CDR3 spans 12 amino acids. Trimming shortened V by 9 bases and J by 5 bases, and 13 bases separated the two germline ends. Per the germline V gene, CDR1 is LNHDA and CDR2 is SQIVND (reference sequence).

For this clonotype: Likely a read error: the CDR3 ends without its conserved phenylalanine or tryptophan. V is TRBV19 and J is TRBJ1-1, with 10 bases fitting TRBD1. Per germline, CDR1 LNHDA and CDR2 SQIVND (reference sequence). The junction had 12 bases not matched to a gene; V was cut back by 4 bases and J by 4 bases. This CDR3 spans 17 amino acids. The CDR3 loop is CASSTHHMTGGPTEAFI. As DNA, the CDR3 is TGTGCCAGTAGTACCCATCACATGACAGGGGGCCCCACTGAAGCTTTCATT.